The clone carrying this T cell receptor beta chain was counted a few times. Its antigen is not known. These data belong to a study of CD8 T cells in ankylosing spondylitis. General study results and limits: Fewer than ten highly homologous variants made up a TCR beta motif, and this motif appeared characteristic of ankylosing spondylitis blood. It was reported that disease-linked clones were significantly enriched in matched ankylosing spondylitis synovial fluid.

Germline loops: CDR1 KGHSH, CDR2 LQKENI. The V gene end was trimmed by 4 bases and the J gene end by 6 bases; junction bases not matched to a gene: 11. This CDR3 has 16 residues. TCRdb analysed the 5' RACE reads with MiXCR anew, one entry per CDR3 protein. The sample includes approximately 550,000 distinct CDR3 sequences, roughly 13% of them seen just once. The chain employs TRBV18 and TRBJ1-4; the match to TRBD1 covers 7 bases. The sequenced sample was blood, either unsorted or a sorted T cell fraction (not recorded which). The TCR originated in a male donor with ankylosing spondylitis. CDR3 nucleotide sequence: TGTGCCAGCTCACGGTTAGACAGGGCAGCGGATGAAAAACTGTTTTTT. This encodes CASSRLDRAADEKLFF.